The next 2 T cell receptor beta chains were all read from a single sample in a study of T cell responses to AZD1222 COVID-19 vaccine. Data came from immunoSEQ multiplex PCR; TCRdb stores just in-frame clones and leaves some out. The top ten hold 2.5% to 3.5% of the sample, which has some 110,000 clones, roughly 93% seen once. The sample here was peripheral blood, taken on day 0 of AZD1222 vaccination. The origin of the receptors is an adult in good health.

This clone occurred once. J is TRBJ1-5 and V is TRBV7-8; D is unclear. Germline V lookup: CDR1 SGHVS, CDR2 FQNEAQ. V was trimmed by 2 bases and J by 6 bases, leaving 14 bases between them. The CDR3 has 15 residues. CDR3 loop: CASSLLQNHIQPQHF. DNA for the CDR3: TGTGCCAGCAGCTTACTTCAGAATCATATTCAGCCCCAGCATTTT.

The gene calls are TRBV5-6 and TRBJ2-6; D gene uncertain. This CDR3 region has 16 residues. The germline CDR1 and CDR2 sequences are SGHDT and YYEEEE. V was shortened by 4 bases and J by 1 base, with 12 bases between the two germline ends. CDR3 sequence: CASSLMGRSGANVLTF. CDR3 nucleotides: TGTGCCAGCAGCCTCATGGGTAGGTCTGGGGCCAACGTCCTGACTTTC. Filled out from reference TRBV5-6 and TRBJ2-6, the complete variable domain reads DAGVTQSPTHLIKTRGQQVTLRCSPKSGHDTVSWYQQALGQGPQFIFQYYEEEERQRGNFPDRFSGHQFPNYSSELNVNALLLGDSALYLCASSLMGRSGANVLTFGAGSRLTVL.